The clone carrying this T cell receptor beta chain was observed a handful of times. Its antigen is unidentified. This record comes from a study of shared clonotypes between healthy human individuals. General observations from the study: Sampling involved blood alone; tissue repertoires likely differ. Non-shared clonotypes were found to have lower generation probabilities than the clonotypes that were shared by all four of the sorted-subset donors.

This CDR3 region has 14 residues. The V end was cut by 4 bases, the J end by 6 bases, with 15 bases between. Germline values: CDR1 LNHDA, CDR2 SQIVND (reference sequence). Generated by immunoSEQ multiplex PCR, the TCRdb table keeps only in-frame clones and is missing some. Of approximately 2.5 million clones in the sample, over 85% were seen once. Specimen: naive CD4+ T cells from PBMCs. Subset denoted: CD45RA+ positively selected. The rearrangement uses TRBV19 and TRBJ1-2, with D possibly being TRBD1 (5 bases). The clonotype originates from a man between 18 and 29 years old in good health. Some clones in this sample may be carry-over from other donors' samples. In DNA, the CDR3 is TGTGCCAGTAGTAAGAGGCAGGGAGTCGATGGCTACACCTTC. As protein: CASSKRQGVDGYTF.